The 9 T cell receptor beta chains given below trace back to one sample, sequenced in a study of human T cells and chemical hapten exposure. TCRdb re-derived calls from the RACE reads in MiXCR, one entry per CDR3 protein. The sample has tens of thousands of distinct CDR3 sequences; over 10% are singletons. Documented time point: patch test 3, about 24 weeks after DPC sensitization. As for treatment: therapeutic diphenylcyclopropenone sensitization with weekly scalp DPC. This sample comprised whole blood, obtained in connection with sensitization to the hapten diphenylcyclopropenone (DPC). The receptor set was obtained from a woman in her fifties or sixties with alopecia areata. Some clones in this sample may be carry-over from other donors' samples.

In this sample, this clonotype turned up a few times. The V and J genes are TRBV6-6 and TRBJ2-1; D might be TRBD2 (5 bases). V lost 8 bases, J lost 9 bases, and 11 bases lay in between. CDR3 length: 11 amino acids. Germline values: CDR1 MNHNY, CDR2 SVGAGI (reference sequence). CDR3 amino acids: CASGVGVEQFF. The CDR3 DNA follows: TGTGCCAGCGGTGTCGGGGTTGAGCAGTTCTTC.

A few counts support this clonotype. The chain has TRBV12-3 or TRBV12-4 and TRBJ2-3; possible D gene TRBD2, 6 bases. The CDR3 has 14 amino acids. The V end was cut by 5 bases, the J end by 6 bases, with 15 bases between. CDR3 protein: CASSLRDSGDTQYF. The CDR3 region has the DNA TGTGCCAGCAGTCTCCGGGACTCTGGTGATACGCAGTATTTT.

Only a few counts were recorded for this clonotype. This chain connects TRBV20-1 to TRBJ2-7; no definite D call. Trimming took 3 bases from V and 3 from J, leaving 9 bases between them. The CDR3 is made up of 12 amino acids. CDR1 DFQATT and CDR2 SNEGSKA come from the germline V gene (reference sequence). CDR3: CSASYINYEQYF. As DNA, the CDR3 is TGCAGTGCTAGTTACATAAACTACGAGCAGTACTTC.

This clonotype showed up many times. The V call is TRBV7-9, the J call TRBJ1-6, with D hard to call. V lost 1 base to trimming and J lost 7 bases, with 20 bases between them. Germline CDR1 SEHNR, CDR2 FQNEAQ (reference sequence). This CDR3 has 18 residues. CDR3 in amino acids: CASSLGEGVSWRNSPLHF. The DNA for the CDR3 is TGTGCCAGCAGCTTAGGGGAGGGCGTGAGCTGGCGGAATTCACCCCTCCACTTT.

V usage is TRBV10-3 and J usage is TRBJ2-1; D is perhaps TRBD2 (6 bases). Germline lookup yields CDR1 ENHRY and CDR2 SYGVKD. V lost 0 bases, J lost 6 bases, and 6 bases lay in between. This CDR3 contains 13 residues. The CDR3 coding sequence is TGTGCCATCAGTGAGTCGACTAGCAATGAGCAGTTCTTC. Translating it yields CAISESTSNEQFF.

At least ten counts were recorded for this clonotype. The genes are TRBV20-1 and TRBJ1-1; TRBD1 might be the D (5 bases). Trimming pared 0 bases from V and 2 bases from J, leaving 19 bases between. Germline V gene lookup returns CDR1 DFQATT and CDR2 SNEGSKA (reference sequence). CDR3 length equals 17 residues. CDR3 in DNA: TGCAGTGCTAGAGACCGCATGGGTGACAGCTATAACACTGAAGCTTTCTTT. It encodes CSARDRMGDSYNTEAFF.

There are many counts of this clonotype. This chain connects TRBV11-2 to TRBJ1-3; possible D gene TRBD1, 6 bases. This CDR3 is built from 16 residues. Deletions cut 2 bases from V and 1 base from J, with 12 bases between. CDR1 is SGHAT, CDR2 FQNNGV, per germline. CDR3 DNA: TGTGCCAGCAGCTTATTTCGGGGGGCGTCTGGAAACACCATATATTTT. Protein: CASSLFRGASGNTIYF.

The CDR3 sequence is CASSHPWDSGTGELFF. In DNA form, the CDR3 reads TGTGCCAGCAGCCACCCCTGGGACTCGGGGACCGGGGAGCTGTTTTTT. V and J are TRBV3-1 and TRBJ2-2, with a possible D match to TRBD2 (6 bases). The V gene's germline CDR1 is LGHDT and CDR2 YNNKEL (reference sequence). The CDR3 length is 16 residues. The germline V and J ends were trimmed by 3 bases and 5 bases, with 16 bases remaining between them. The entire variable domain, with the rest obtained from reference TRBV3-1 and TRBJ2-2, is as follows: DTAVSQTPKYLVTQMGNDKSIKCEQNLGHDTMYWYKQDSKKFLKIMFSYNNKELIINETVPNRFSPKSPDKAHLNLHINSLELGDSAVYFCASSHPWDSGTGELFFGEGSRLTVL.

This clonotype was seen a few times. The V and J genes are TRBV5-6 and TRBJ1-2; D unclear. The CDR3 sequence is 13 residues long. Germline-derived CDR1 and CDR2 are SGHDT and YYEEEE. The V end lost 0 bases, the J end lost 7 bases, and 10 bases lay between the germline ends. The CDR3 DNA reads as TGTGCCAGCAGCTTGGTACAGATCCCTGGCTACACCTTC. This gives the protein CASSLVQIPGYTF. Full variable domain (outside the CDR3, taken from reference TRBV5-6 and TRBJ1-2): DAGVTQSPTHLIKTRGQQVTLRCSPKSGHDTVSWYQQALGQGPQFIFQYYEEEERQRGNFPDRFSGHQFPNYSSELNVNALLLGDSALYLCASSLVQIPGYTFGSGTRLTVV.